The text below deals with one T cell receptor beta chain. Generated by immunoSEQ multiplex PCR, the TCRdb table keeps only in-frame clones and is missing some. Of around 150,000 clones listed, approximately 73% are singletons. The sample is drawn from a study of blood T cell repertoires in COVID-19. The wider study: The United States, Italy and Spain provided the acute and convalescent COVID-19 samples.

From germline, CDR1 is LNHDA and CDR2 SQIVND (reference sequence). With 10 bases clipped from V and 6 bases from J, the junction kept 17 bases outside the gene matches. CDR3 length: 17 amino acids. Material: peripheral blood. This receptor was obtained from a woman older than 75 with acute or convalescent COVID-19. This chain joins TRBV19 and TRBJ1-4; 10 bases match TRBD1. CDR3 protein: CATRPGQGSIGYEKLFF. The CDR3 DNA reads TGTGCCACGAGACCGGGACAGGGGAGTATTGGTTATGAAAAACTGTTTTTT.